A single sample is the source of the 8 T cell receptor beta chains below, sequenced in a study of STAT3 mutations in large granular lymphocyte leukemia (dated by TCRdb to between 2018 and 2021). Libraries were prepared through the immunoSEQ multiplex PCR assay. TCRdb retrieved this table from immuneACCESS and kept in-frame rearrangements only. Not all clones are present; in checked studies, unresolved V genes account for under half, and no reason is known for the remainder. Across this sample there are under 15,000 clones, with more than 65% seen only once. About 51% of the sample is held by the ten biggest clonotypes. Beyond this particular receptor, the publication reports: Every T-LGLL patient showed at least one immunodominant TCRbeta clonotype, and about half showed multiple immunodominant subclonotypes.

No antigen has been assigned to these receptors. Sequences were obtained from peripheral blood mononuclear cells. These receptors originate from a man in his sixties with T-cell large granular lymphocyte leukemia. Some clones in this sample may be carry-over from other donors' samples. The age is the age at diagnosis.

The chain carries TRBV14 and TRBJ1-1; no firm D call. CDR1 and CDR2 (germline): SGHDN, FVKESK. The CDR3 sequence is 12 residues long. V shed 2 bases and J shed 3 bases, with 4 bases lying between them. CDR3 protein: CASSQSYTEAFF. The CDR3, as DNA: TGTGCCAGCAGCCAAAGTTACACTGAAGCTTTCTTT.

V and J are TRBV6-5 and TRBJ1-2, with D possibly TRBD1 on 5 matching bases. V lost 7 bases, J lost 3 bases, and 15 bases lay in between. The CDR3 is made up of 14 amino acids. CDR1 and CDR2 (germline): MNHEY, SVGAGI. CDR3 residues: CASTPRAGYYGYTF. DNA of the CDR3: TGTGCCAGCACCCCCAGGGCAGGGTACTATGGCTACACCTTC.

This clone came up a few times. CDR3 region: CASSPNPSEQYF. In DNA, the CDR3 is TGTGCCAGCAGTCCAAATCCCTCCGAGCAGTACTTC. V is TRBV6-1 and J is TRBJ2-7; D not certain. From germline, CDR1 is MNHNS and CDR2 SASEGT. The germline V and J ends were trimmed by 5 bases and 6 bases, with 11 bases remaining between them. The length of the CDR3 is 12 residues.

This chain's CDR3 is CAWSGGGIQPQHF. The CDR3 nucleotides are TGTGCCTGGAGCGGGGGTGGCATCCAGCCCCAGCATTTT. The V gene is TRBV30, the J gene TRBJ1-5; a weak D match, TRBD1 (5 bases). This CDR3 spans 13 amino acids. CDR1 and CDR2 from the germline V gene are GTSNPN and SVGIG (reference sequence). V gave up 3 bases and J gave up 7 bases, with 13 bases separating them.

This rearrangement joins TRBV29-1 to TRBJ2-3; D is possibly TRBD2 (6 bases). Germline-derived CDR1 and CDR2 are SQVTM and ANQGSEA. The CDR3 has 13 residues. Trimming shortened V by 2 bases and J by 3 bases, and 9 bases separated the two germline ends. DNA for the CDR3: TGCAGCGTTGAATCCCGGGGGACAGATACGCAGTATTTT. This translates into CSVESRGTDTQYF.

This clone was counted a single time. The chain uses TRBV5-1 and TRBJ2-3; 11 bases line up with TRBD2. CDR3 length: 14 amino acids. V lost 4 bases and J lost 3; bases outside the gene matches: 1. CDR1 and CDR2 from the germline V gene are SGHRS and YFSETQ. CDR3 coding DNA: TGCGCCAGCAGCACTAGCGGGAGAACAGATACGCAGTATTTT. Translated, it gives CASSTSGRTDTQYF. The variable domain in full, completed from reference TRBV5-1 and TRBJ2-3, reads KAGVTQTPRYLIKTRGQQVTLSCSPISGHRSVSWYQQTPGQGLQFLFEYFSETQRNKGNFPGRFSGRQFSNSRSEMNVSTLELGDSALYLCASSTSGRTDTQYFGPGTRLTVL.

The CDR3 nucleotides read TGTGCCATCAGTGCTCCGGGACAGGGGGTTAGCGGCGAGCAGTACTTC. Its protein product is CAISAPGQGVSGEQYF. The J gene is TRBJ2-7, the V gene TRBV10-3, with 11 bases lining up with TRBD1. Trimming took 4 bases from V and 6 from J; bases not matched to a gene: 11. This CDR3 is 16 amino acids long. Germline V lookup: CDR1 ENHRY, CDR2 SYGVKD.

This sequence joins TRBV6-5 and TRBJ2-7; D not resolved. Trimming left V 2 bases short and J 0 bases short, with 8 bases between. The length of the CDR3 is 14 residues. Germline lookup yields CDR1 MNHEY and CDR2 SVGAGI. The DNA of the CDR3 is TGTGCCAGCAGTTACACACCTAACTCCTACGAGCAGTACTTC. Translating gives CASSYTPNSYEQYF.